These T cell receptor beta chains were read from a single sample in a study of T cells in localized non-small cell lung cancer. The table came from immunoSEQ multiplex PCR; TCRdb's copy has only in-frame clones and leaves some out. Of 35,000 or so clones listed, around nine tenths were seen once; the top ten hold less than 9%. The sample was peripheral blood, taken before any cancer treatment. The source of these receptors is a woman aged 35 to 75 with stage I lung adenocarcinoma. Both conserved end residues are part of each CDR3. D genes are given only for firm matches. Rows may omit the clone size; those that give it use once, few, many or a size class.

CDR3nt: TGTGCCAGAAGCCCCCCCCGCACCCATACCAACACTGAAGCTTTCTTT; CDR3aa: CARSPPRTHTNTEAFF; d_gene: .; abundance: .; j_gene: TRBJ1-1; v_gene: TRBV5-3; len: 16
CDR3nt: TGCGCCAGCAGCTCTCACAGGACGGGCAGGGGTGAAGCTTTCTTT; CDR3aa: CASSSHRTGRGEAFF; d_gene: .; abundance: .; j_gene: TRBJ1-1; v_gene: TRBV5-1; len: 15
CDR3nt: TGTGCCAGCAGCTTTCCCGAACAGGGTCTTGGGTCACCCCTCCACTTT; CDR3aa: CASSFPEQGLGSPLHF; d_gene: .; abundance: .; j_gene: TRBJ1-6; v_gene: TRBV7-9; len: 16
CDR3nt: TGCGCCAGCAGCTTGGAAGGCAGTACTAATCAGCCCCAGCATTTT; CDR3aa: CASSLEGSTNQPQHF; d_gene: .; abundance: .; j_gene: TRBJ1-5; v_gene: TRBV5-1; len: 15
CDR3nt: TGCGCCAGCAGCCGACGAGGACAGAGCTACGAGCAGTACTTC; CDR3aa: CASSRRGQSYEQYF; d_gene: .; abundance: .; j_gene: TRBJ2-7; v_gene: TRBV4-3; len: 14
CDR3nt: TGCGCCAGCAGTGATCGTTCGGTCGAGACCCAGTACTTC; CDR3aa: CASSDRSVETQYF; d_gene: .; abundance: .; j_gene: TRBJ2-5; v_gene: TRBV10-1; len: 13
CDR3nt: TGCGCCAGCAGCTTGGATGGACAGGCGGGTACCGAGCAGTACTTC; CDR3aa: CASSLDGQAGTEQYF; d_gene: TRBD1; abundance: .; j_gene: TRBJ2-7; v_gene: TRBV5-1; len: 15
CDR3nt: TGCGCCAGCAGCCAGAACCGGGCAGCGGACTATGGCTACACCTTC; CDR3aa: CASSQNRAADYGYTF; d_gene: .; abundance: .; j_gene: TRBJ1-2; v_gene: TRBV4-3; len: 15
CDR3nt: TGTGCCAGCAGTGGGTACAGGGACACAGATACGCAGTATTTT; CDR3aa: CASSGYRDTDTQYF; d_gene: .; abundance: .; j_gene: TRBJ2-3; v_gene: TRBV25-1; len: 14
CDR3nt: TGTGCCAGCAGCTTTCCTTCGACAGGGTGGGTCACTGAAGCTTTCTTT; CDR3aa: CASSFPSTGWVTEAFF; d_gene: TRBD1; abundance: few; j_gene: TRBJ1-1; v_gene: TRBV5-8; len: 16
CDR3nt: TGTGCCAGCAGCCCGACAGGTAATCCGACGCCCGGGGATAATTCACCCCTCCACTTT; CDR3aa: CASSPTGNPTPGDNSPLHF; d_gene: .; abundance: .; j_gene: TRBJ1-6; v_gene: TRBV5-5; len: 19
CDR3nt: TGTGCCAGCAGTCTCGCCGGGGCAGTGAAGTTCTTC; CDR3aa: CASSLAGAVKFF; d_gene: .; abundance: once; j_gene: TRBJ2-1; v_gene: TRBV25-1; len: 12
CDR3nt: TGTGCCAGCAGTGAGGCCGGGACGACTAATGAAAAACTGTTTTTT; CDR3aa: CASSEAGTTNEKLFF; d_gene: .; abundance: .; j_gene: TRBJ1-4; v_gene: TRBV2; len: 15
CDR3nt: TGCAGCTGTCCGGGACATTACACCGGGGAGCTGTTTTTT; CDR3aa: CSCPGHYTGELFF; d_gene: .; abundance: .; j_gene: TRBJ2-2; v_gene: TRBV29-1; len: 13
CDR3nt: TGTGCCAGCAGTGAGGAAGCGGGGAGCTACACAGATACGCAGTATTTT; CDR3aa: CASSEEAGSYTDTQYF; d_gene: TRBD2; abundance: .; j_gene: TRBJ2-3; v_gene: TRBV6-1; len: 16
CDR3nt: TGTGCCAGCAGCCCGGGGGGCTCCGAGCAGTACTTC; CDR3aa: CASSPGGSEQYF; d_gene: .; abundance: .; j_gene: TRBJ2-7; v_gene: TRBV9; len: 12
CDR3nt: TGTGCCAGCAGCTTGACTAGCGGGGGACTCACAGATACGCAGTATTTT; CDR3aa: CASSLTSGGLTDTQYF; d_gene: TRBD2; abundance: once; j_gene: TRBJ2-3; v_gene: TRBV7-9; len: 16
CDR3nt: TGCAGCGTTGTTTGGCAGGGAGGGACCCAAGAGACCCAGTACTTC; CDR3aa: CSVVWQGGTQETQYF; d_gene: TRBD2; abundance: .; j_gene: TRBJ2-5; v_gene: TRBV29-1; len: 15
CDR3nt: TGTGCCAGCAGGGGGCTCTCGAACACCGGGGAGCTGTTTTTT; CDR3aa: CASRGLSNTGELFF; d_gene: .; abundance: .; j_gene: TRBJ2-2; v_gene: TRBV27; len: 14
CDR3nt: TGTGCCAGCAGCCGGGGGGAACCCTACCAAGAGACCCAGTACTTC; CDR3aa: CASSRGEPYQETQYF; d_gene: TRBD2; abundance: .; j_gene: TRBJ2-5; v_gene: TRBV11-2; len: 15
CDR3nt: TGTGCCTGTGTTCGGGTCCGACAATCAGAAGCTTTCTTT; CDR3aa: CACVRVRQSEAFF; d_gene: .; abundance: .; j_gene: TRBJ1-1; v_gene: TRBV30; len: 13
CDR3nt: TGTGCCAGCAGTGAAGGGACAGTAGCCAAAAACATTCAGTACTTC; CDR3aa: CASSEGTVAKNIQYF; d_gene: .; abundance: .; j_gene: TRBJ2-4; v_gene: TRBV2; len: 15
CDR3nt: TGCGCCAGCGGTTCCCCGGGTGCAGATACGCAGTATTTT; CDR3aa: CASGSPGADTQYF; d_gene: .; abundance: .; j_gene: TRBJ2-3; v_gene: TRBV5-1; len: 13
CDR3nt: TGTGCCAGCTGGAGCAGGGGGAGGAACACCATATATTTT; CDR3aa: CASWSRGRNTIYF; d_gene: TRBD1; abundance: .; j_gene: TRBJ1-3; v_gene: TRBV6-5; len: 13
CDR3nt: TGCGCCAGCAGCTTGGCCGGAGGGAGCATTGGCTACACCTTC; CDR3aa: CASSLAGGSIGYTF; d_gene: .; abundance: once; j_gene: TRBJ1-2; v_gene: TRBV5-1; len: 14
CDR3nt: TGTGCCAGCAGCATCAGATGGGGAACCGGGACAGGGTCCACAGATACGCAGTATTTT; CDR3aa: CASSIRWGTGTGSTDTQYF; d_gene: TRBD1; abundance: .; j_gene: TRBJ2-3; v_gene: TRBV9; len: 19
CDR3nt: TGTGCCAGCGGGAAAGGGGGGTTTGAGCAGTACTTC; CDR3aa: CASGKGGFEQYF; d_gene: .; abundance: .; j_gene: TRBJ2-7; v_gene: TRBV28; len: 12
CDR3nt: TGTGCCTGGAGTATGGGGAACAGCCGGTCGGGTCAGCCCCAGCATTTT; CDR3aa: CAWSMGNSRSGQPQHF; d_gene: .; abundance: once; j_gene: TRBJ1-5; v_gene: TRBV30; len: 16
CDR3nt: TGTGCCAGCTCACCAGGGGTCGATGAAAAACTGTTTTTT; CDR3aa: CASSPGVDEKLFF; d_gene: .; abundance: once; j_gene: TRBJ1-4; v_gene: TRBV18; len: 13
CDR3nt: TGTGCCAGCTCACCGAGCCAGTCGGAGACCCAGTACTTC; CDR3aa: CASSPSQSETQYF; d_gene: .; abundance: once; j_gene: TRBJ2-5; v_gene: TRBV18; len: 13
CDR3nt: TGCGCCAGCAGCGCGGGGGGGCCGGAAGATACGCAGTATTTT; CDR3aa: CASSAGGPEDTQYF; d_gene: TRBD2; abundance: .; j_gene: TRBJ2-3; v_gene: TRBV5-1; len: 14
CDR3nt: TGCAGCGTTGAAGAATGGGCTGGGGGGTCCTATGGCTACACCTTC; CDR3aa: CSVEEWAGGSYGYTF; d_gene: .; abundance: .; j_gene: TRBJ1-2; v_gene: TRBV29-1; len: 15
CDR3nt: TGCGCCAGCAGTGAACGGTCCCCGGCAGGGCGACACTATGGCTACACCTTC; CDR3aa: CASSERSPAGRHYGYTF; d_gene: .; abundance: once; j_gene: TRBJ1-2; v_gene: TRBV10-2; len: 17
CDR3nt: TGTGCCAGTAGTACCCAGACCGGGGAGCTGTTTTTT; CDR3aa: CASSTQTGELFF; d_gene: .; abundance: .; j_gene: TRBJ2-2; v_gene: TRBV19; len: 12
CDR3nt: TGTGCCAGCTCACCGGGGAGACAGGGAGCAGATACGCAGTATTTT; CDR3aa: CASSPGRQGADTQYF; d_gene: TRBD1; abundance: once; j_gene: TRBJ2-3; v_gene: TRBV18; len: 15
CDR3nt: TGCGCCAGCAGCTTCGGCTCGGGCCAGCCCCAGCATTTT; CDR3aa: CASSFGSGQPQHF; d_gene: .; abundance: .; j_gene: TRBJ1-5; v_gene: TRBV5-1; len: 13
CDR3nt: TGTGCCAGCAGCCAAGGACTAGACCCGACCACAGATACGCAGTATTTT; CDR3aa: CASSQGLDPTTDTQYF; d_gene: .; abundance: .; j_gene: TRBJ2-3; v_gene: TRBV4-2; len: 16
CDR3nt: TGTGCCAGCAGTGACCAGGGGTCTGAAGCTTTCTTT; CDR3aa: CASSDQGSEAFF; d_gene: .; abundance: few; j_gene: TRBJ1-1; v_gene: TRBV2; len: 12
CDR3nt: TGTGCCTGGAGTGTCGGTCCGGGAGGGTCGGGTTCCTACGAGCAGTACTTC; CDR3aa: CAWSVGPGGSGSYEQYF; d_gene: TRBD2; abundance: .; j_gene: TRBJ2-7; v_gene: TRBV30; len: 17
CDR3nt: TGTGCCAGCAGCTACAGTCTATACTCTGGAAACACCATATATTTT; CDR3aa: CASSYSLYSGNTIYF; d_gene: .; abundance: .; j_gene: TRBJ1-3; v_gene: TRBV7-9; len: 15
CDR3nt: TGCGCCAGCAGCCAGAGCCCCCATCAGCCCCAGCATTTT; CDR3aa: CASSQSPHQPQHF; d_gene: .; abundance: .; j_gene: TRBJ1-5; v_gene: TRBV5-1; len: 13
CDR3nt: TGTGCCAGCAGCCAATACGCAGGGGCGAACACTGAAGCTTTCTTT; CDR3aa: CASSQYAGANTEAFF; d_gene: .; abundance: .; j_gene: TRBJ1-1; v_gene: TRBV7-3; len: 15
CDR3nt: TGTGCCAGCAGTTCTACGGGGTTTTATGGCTACACCTTC; CDR3aa: CASSSTGFYGYTF; d_gene: .; abundance: .; j_gene: TRBJ1-2; v_gene: TRBV28; len: 13
CDR3nt: TGTGCCAGCAGCTCCGGACAGGGGAGCACTGAAGCTTTCTTT; CDR3aa: CASSSGQGSTEAFF; d_gene: TRBD1; abundance: .; j_gene: TRBJ1-1; v_gene: TRBV11-2; len: 14